These 16 T cell receptor beta chains share one sample of origin, sequenced in a study of T cell repertoires in cytomegalovirus infection (dated by TCRdb to 2018 to 2020). Instrument used: Illumina HiSeq 1500. TCRdb took the public reads, trimmed them with fastp at Q25, ran MiXCR for clone calling and kept in-frame beta chains. Rows with one shared CDR3 protein collapse into an entry with the most common genes and DNA. The sample has some 310,000 distinct CDR3 sequences on record, 20% to 25% of them singletons. The ten largest clones take up 10% to 15% of the sample. Taken with the paper, the label for treatment or condition translates to: in vitro stimulation with specific CMV peptide epitopes to enrich CMV-specific T cells. No cognate antigen is known for these TCRs. Sequencing was performed on cultured PBMCs, taken from culture after CMV antigen stimulation. All receptors derive from a human donor in good health (CMV status not recorded). Some clones in this sample may be carry-over from other donors' samples.

The genes are TRBV27 and TRBJ1-2; TRBD1 matches 9 bases. The CDR3 extends over 16 amino acids. Germline trimming cut 4 bases from V and 6 bases from J; bases unmatched to any gene: 12. Germline CDR1 and CDR2: MNHEY and SMNVEV (reference sequence). CDR3 loop: CASSWTGTGRGHGYTF. The CDR3 DNA follows: TGTGCCAGCAGTTGGACTGGGACAGGGAGGGGGCATGGCTACACCTTC.

The chain carries TRBV10-3 and TRBJ2-3; 9 bases match TRBD1. The CDR3 loop spans 15 amino acids. With V trimmed by 8 bases and J by 3 bases, 9 bases remained unmatched. Germline CDR1 and CDR2: ENHRY and SYGVKD. The CDR3 loop reads CAILNRGPNTDTQYF. DNA of the CDR3: TGTGCCATCCTTAACAGGGGGCCAAATACAGATACGCAGTATTTT.

V and J are TRBV6-1 and TRBJ2-3; 10 positions agree with TRBD2. The V gene end was trimmed by 0 bases and the J gene end by 0 bases; junction bases not matched to a gene: 3. CDR3 length equals 17 residues. CDR1 is MNHNS, CDR2 SASEGT, per germline. Written as DNA, the CDR3 is TGTGCCAGCAGTGAAGCGGCTAGCGGGAGAAGCACAGATACGCAGTATTTT. Translation: CASSEAASGRSTDTQYF.

Only a few counts were recorded for this clonotype. This chain joins TRBV29-1 and TRBJ2-7; D is undetermined. The V end was cut by 0 bases, the J end by 6 bases, with 15 bases between. This CDR3 is 14 amino acids long. Germline V gene lookup returns CDR1 SQVTM and CDR2 ANQGSEA. CDR3 residues: CSVEDGKGTSEQYF. The CDR3 nucleotides read TGCAGCGTTGAAGATGGAAAGGGAACATCCGAGCAGTACTTC.

This clonotype was detected only a few times. The chain employs TRBV4-1 and TRBJ2-1; 11 bases line up with TRBD2. The CDR3 covers 13 residues. From germline, CDR1 is MGHRA and CDR2 YSYEKL. The trim removed 5 bases at V and 12 bases at J, leaving 6 bases unmatched. The CDR3 is CASSYNSGGGQFF. In DNA, the CDR3 is TGCGCCAGCAGCTACAATAGCGGGGGGGGGCAGTTCTTC.

CDR3: CASSESGAYGYTF. In DNA form, the CDR3 reads TGTGCCAGCAGTGAATCTGGTGCCTATGGCTACACCTTC. This sequence joins TRBV25-1 and TRBJ1-2; D gene unclear. CDR1 and CDR2 (germline): MGHDK, SYGVNS. V shed 1 base and J shed 4 bases, with 7 bases lying between them. This CDR3 region has 13 residues.

The table lists this clonotype with many counts. The rearrangement uses TRBV7-2 and TRBJ2-2; possibly TRBD2 for D (6 bases). Deletions cut 2 bases from V and 2 bases from J, with 9 bases between. The V gene's germline CDR1 is SGHTA and CDR2 FQGNSA. This CDR3 region has 15 residues. The CDR3 DNA is TGTGCCAGCAGCTTACAGGGAGGCAACACCGGGGAGCTGTTTTTT. Residues: CASSLQGGNTGELFF.

There are a few counts of this clonotype. The chain uses TRBV7-8 and TRBJ2-1; TRBD2 agrees at 7 bases. Germline V gene sequence: CDR1 SGHVS, CDR2 FQNEAQ. With 3 bases clipped from V and 8 bases from J, the junction kept 10 bases outside the gene matches. The CDR3 has 15 amino acids. The CDR3 DNA sequence: TGTGCCAGCAGCTTCTGGGAGGGCCCCCAGTATGAGCAGTTCTTC. Residues: CASSFWEGPQYEQFF.

This rearrangement joins TRBV19 to TRBJ1-5; no clear D. Germline CDR1 LNHDA, CDR2 SQIVND (reference sequence). V was trimmed by 1 base and J by 6 bases, leaving 7 bases between them. The CDR3 is 13 residues long. CDR3 sequence reads: CASSIGLGQPQHF. For the CDR3, the DNA is TGTGCCAGTAGTATAGGCCTGGGTCAGCCCCAGCATTTT.

This clonotype was seen only a few times. The chain combines TRBV20-1 with TRBJ2-3, with TRBD1 identical over 7 bases. With V trimmed by 1 base and J by 4 bases, 5 bases remained unmatched. The CDR3 length is 14 residues. The V gene's germline CDR1 is DFQATT and CDR2 SNEGSKA (reference sequence). CDR3 loop: CSARGLGGPDTQYF. CDR3 DNA sequence: TGCAGTGCTAGAGGCCTAGGGGGCCCAGATACGCAGTATTTT.

In its sample, this clonotype was seen many times. This chain uses TRBV7-2 with TRBJ1-2; no clear D gene. CDR3 length equals 16 residues. Germline CDR1 reads SGHTA; CDR2 reads FQGNSA. V was pared by 5 bases and J by 2 bases, with 18 bases between. CDR3 loop: CASSRAPRAVNYGYTF. The CDR3 nucleotides are TGTGCCAGCAGCCGTGCCCCTAGGGCGGTAAACTATGGCTACACCTTC.

This clonotype showed up many times. The chain uses TRBV7-6 and TRBJ2-1; possibly TRBD2 for D (5 bases). Trimming shortened V by 4 bases and J by 3 bases, and 10 bases separated the two germline ends. Per the germline V gene, CDR1 is SGHVS and CDR2 is FNYEAQ. The CDR3 length is 14 residues. The CDR3 protein is CASSSDSLYNEQFF. CDR3 nucleotides: TGTGCCAGCAGCTCGGACTCGCTCTACAATGAGCAGTTCTTC.

This clonotype has at least ten counts. CDR3 sequence (DNA): TGTGCCAGCAGCTTAGATTGGCGGATGAACCACAATGAGCAGTTCTTC. It translates to CASSLDWRMNHNEQFF. This chain links TRBV7-2 with TRBJ2-1; D is unresolved. Germline CDR1 SGHTA, CDR2 FQGNSA. Deletions cut 1 base from V and 5 bases from J, with 15 bases between. The CDR3 loop spans 16 amino acids.

As concerns this clonotype: A read error may explain this, as a much larger clone is one base away. The chain joins TRBV6-6 to TRBJ2-2; 8 bases are a match to TRBD2. Germline lookup yields CDR1 MNHNY and CDR2 SVGAGI (reference sequence). This CDR3 is built from 15 residues. CDR3 bases: TGTGCCACTCGAGGCACTAGCGGTTACACCGAGGAGCTGTTTTTT. Amino acids: CATRGTSGYTEELFF.

In its sample, this clonotype was seen once. Here the CDR3 reads CASQETGQGLGGYTF. The CDR3 bases are TGCGCCAGCCAGGAGACCGGACAGGGGTTGGGGGGCTACACCTTC. The chain couples TRBV4-1 to TRBJ1-2, with 9 bases matching TRBD1. Trimming took 8 bases from V and 8 from J; bases not matched to a gene: 15. The CDR3 loop spans 15 amino acids. Germline V CDR1 and CDR2: MGHRA, YSYEKL.

This clonotype was seen at least ten times. The V and J genes are TRBV7-9 and TRBJ1-1, with D unresolved. Trimming left V 4 bases short and J 1 base short, with 10 bases between. The length of the CDR3 is 14 residues. Looked up from germline, CDR1 is SEHNR and CDR2 is FQNEAQ (reference sequence). In DNA form, the CDR3 reads TGTGCCAGCAGCTCCCAAGTAGAGAACACTGAAGCTTTCTTT. This translates into CASSSQVENTEAFF.